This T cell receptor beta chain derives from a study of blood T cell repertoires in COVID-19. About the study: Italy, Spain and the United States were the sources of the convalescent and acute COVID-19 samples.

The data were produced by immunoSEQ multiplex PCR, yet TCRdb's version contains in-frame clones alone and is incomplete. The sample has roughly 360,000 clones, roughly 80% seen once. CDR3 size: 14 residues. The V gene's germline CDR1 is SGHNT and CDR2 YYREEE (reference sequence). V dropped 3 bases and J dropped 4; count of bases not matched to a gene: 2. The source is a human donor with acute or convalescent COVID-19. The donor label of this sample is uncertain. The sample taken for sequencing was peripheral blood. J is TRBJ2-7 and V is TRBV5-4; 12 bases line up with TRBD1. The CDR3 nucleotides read TGTGCCAGCAGCTGGGACAGGGGGCCATACGAGCAGTACTTC. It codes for CASSWDRGPYEQYF. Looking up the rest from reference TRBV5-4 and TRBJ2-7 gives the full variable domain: ETGVTQSPTHLIKTRGQQVTLRCSSQSGHNTVSWYQQALGQGPQFIFQYYREEENGRGNFPPRFSGLQFPNYSSELNVNALELDDSALYLCASSWDRGPYEQYFGPGTRLTVT.